The clone carrying this T cell receptor beta chain has a single count. This record comes from a study of patients and donors after allogeneic stem cell transplantation. The CDR3 runs 18 residues. CDR1 and CDR2 (germline): SGHRS, YFSETQ. With V trimmed by 1 base and J by 3 bases, 11 bases remained unmatched. TCRdb fed the RT-PCR reads into MiXCR, producing one record per CDR3 protein. Found here are about 74,000 distinct CDR3 sequences, less than 30% of them singletons; the top ten hold more than 20%. The sequence was obtained from a human donor who was either an allogeneic HSCT recipient or a stem cell or donor lymphocyte infusion donor (not recorded which). It is not recorded whose cells these are; they may come from a transplant donor. The specimen was blood, either unsorted or a sorted T cell fraction (not recorded which). This rearrangement joins TRBV5-1 to TRBJ2-1; 9 nucleotides match TRBD2. The CDR3 nucleotides read TGCGCCAGCAGCTTGACCCCGATAGCGGGGGCGTTCTACAATGAGCAGTTCTTC. The encoded protein is CASSLTPIAGAFYNEQFF.